The present entry profiles one TCR beta chain with its context. Antigen: not known. These data belong to a study of blood T cells in healthy people across ages. Study-level results: Compared with aged donors, long-lived donors showed fewer expanded clones, suggesting selection. Since the PBMCs were unsorted, naive and antigen-experienced cells could not be conclusively compared.

PBMCs were isolated at a quantity of at least 6 million per sample. Primed by a sample-barcoded 5' primer and a J-beta primer mix, a second PCR proceeded for about 7 to 11 cycles. MiXCR, applied by TCRdb to the 5' RACE reads, yields one record per CDR3 protein. The profile shows about 830,000 distinct CDR3 sequences, 60% to 80% of them singletons. CDR1 is DFQATT and CDR2 is SNEGSKA in the germline V gene (reference sequence). CDR3 length equals 12 residues. Trimming stripped 2 bases from V and 6 bases from J, with 9 bases between. V gene TRBV20-1 combines with J gene TRBJ2-3; no definite D call. The sequencing sample was made of blood. This clonotype was sampled from a young man in good health. CDR3 coding DNA: TGCAGTGCTAGACCTCTCCCCGATACGCAGTATTTT. It codes for CSARPLPDTQYF.